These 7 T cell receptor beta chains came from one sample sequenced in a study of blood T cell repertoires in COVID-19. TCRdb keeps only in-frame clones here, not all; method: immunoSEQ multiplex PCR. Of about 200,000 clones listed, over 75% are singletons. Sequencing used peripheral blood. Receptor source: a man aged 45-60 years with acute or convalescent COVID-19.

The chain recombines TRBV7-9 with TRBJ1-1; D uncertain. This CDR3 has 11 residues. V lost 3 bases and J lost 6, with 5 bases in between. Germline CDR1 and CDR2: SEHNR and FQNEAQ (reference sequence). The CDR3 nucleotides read TGTGCCAGCAGCTTTTTCTCTGAAGCTTTCTTT. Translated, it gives CASSFFSEAFF.

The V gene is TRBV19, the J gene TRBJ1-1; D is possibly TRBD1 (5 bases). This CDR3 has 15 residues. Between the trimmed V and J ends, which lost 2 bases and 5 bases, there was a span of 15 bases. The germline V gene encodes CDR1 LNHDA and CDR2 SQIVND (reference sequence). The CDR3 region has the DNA TGTGCCAGTAGTATATCTGCAGGGTATTCAACTGAAGCTTTCTTT. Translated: CASSISAGYSTEAFF.

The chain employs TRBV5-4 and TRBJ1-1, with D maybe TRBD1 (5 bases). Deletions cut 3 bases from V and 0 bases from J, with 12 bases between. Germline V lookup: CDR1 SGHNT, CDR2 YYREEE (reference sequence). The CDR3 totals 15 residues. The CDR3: CASSSGGVLNTEAFF. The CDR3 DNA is TGTGCCAGCAGCTCGGGGGGGGTACTGAACACTGAAGCTTTCTTT.

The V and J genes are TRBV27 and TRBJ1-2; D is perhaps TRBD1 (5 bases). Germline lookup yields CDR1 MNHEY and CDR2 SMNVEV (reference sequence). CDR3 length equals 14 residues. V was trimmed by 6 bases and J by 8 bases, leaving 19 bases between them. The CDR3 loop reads CASRIRDGRFGYTF. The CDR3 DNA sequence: TGTGCCAGCAGAATCCGGGACGGGAGATTCGGCTACACCTTC.

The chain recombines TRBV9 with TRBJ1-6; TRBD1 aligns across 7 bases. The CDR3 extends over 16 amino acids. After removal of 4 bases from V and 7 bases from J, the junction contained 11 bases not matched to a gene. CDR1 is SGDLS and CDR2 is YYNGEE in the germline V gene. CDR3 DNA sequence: TGTGCCAGCAGCTTCGGACAGGTAACGAGGAATTCACCCCTCCACTTT. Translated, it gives CASSFGQVTRNSPLHF. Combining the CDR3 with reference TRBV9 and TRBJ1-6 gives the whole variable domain DSGVTQTPKHLITATGQRVTLRCSPRSGDLSVYWYQQSLDQGLQFLIQYYNGEERAKGNILERFSAQQFPDLHSELNLSSLELGDSALYFCASSFGQVTRNSPLHFGNGTRLTVT.

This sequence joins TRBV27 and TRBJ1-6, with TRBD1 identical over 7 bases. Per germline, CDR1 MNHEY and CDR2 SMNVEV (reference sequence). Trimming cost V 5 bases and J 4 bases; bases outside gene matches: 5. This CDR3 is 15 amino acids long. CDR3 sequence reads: CASSPRDSYNSPLHF. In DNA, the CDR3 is TGTGCCAGCAGTCCGCGGGACAGTTATAATTCACCCCTCCACTTT.

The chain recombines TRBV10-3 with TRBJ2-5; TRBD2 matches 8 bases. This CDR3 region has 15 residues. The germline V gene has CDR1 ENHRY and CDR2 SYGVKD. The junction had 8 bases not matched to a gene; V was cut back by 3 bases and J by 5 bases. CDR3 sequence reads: CAISEPPGGQETQYF. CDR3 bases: TGTGCCATCAGTGAACCACCGGGAGGGCAGGAGACCCAGTACTTC.